Presented here are 3 T cell receptor beta chains from one specimen sequenced in a study of cytomegalovirus exposure and HLA in healthy donors. Primers: 60 Vbeta forward and 13 Jbeta reverse. The data were produced by immunoSEQ multiplex PCR, yet TCRdb's version contains in-frame clones alone and is incomplete. Of about 130,000 clones listed, about 80% are singletons. The specimen was PBMCs. These receptors originate from a woman in her forties in good health and CMV-seronegative.

This chain connects TRBV19 to TRBJ2-3; unclear D gene. In germline, CDR1 is LNHDA, CDR2 SQIVND (reference sequence). The CDR3 spans 12 residues. The V end lost 7 bases, the J end lost 1 base, and 6 bases lay between the germline ends. CDR3 region: CASTPGTDTQYF. In nucleotides, the CDR3 is TGTGCCAGTACCCCAGGCACAGATACGCAGTATTTT.

Only a few counts were recorded for this clone. V is TRBV4-1 and J is TRBJ1-2; 8 nucleotides line up with TRBD1. V lost 0 bases and J lost 8; bases outside the gene matches: 8. Germline values: CDR1 MGHRA, CDR2 YSYEKL. This CDR3 region has 15 residues. The CDR3 sequence is CASSQDRGLSAGYTF. In nucleotides, the CDR3 is TGCGCCAGCAGCCAAGACAGGGGGCTCTCCGCGGGCTACACCTTC.

The chain employs TRBV9 and TRBJ1-1; unclear D gene. The CDR3 totals 12 residues. The V end lost 0 bases, the J end lost 6 bases, and 6 bases lay between the germline ends. Germline CDR1 SGDLS, CDR2 YYNGEE. Here the CDR3 reads CASSVANPEAFF. DNA for the CDR3: TGTGCCAGCAGCGTAGCTAATCCTGAAGCTTTCTTT.